This entry concerns a single T cell receptor beta chain. Its cognate antigen is unknown. This sample was taken from a study of cytomegalovirus exposure and HLA in healthy donors. Study-wide results and limits: In a later analysis, TCR beta V- and J-gene trimming showed a link to a missense DCLRE1C variant.

CDR3 size: 16 residues. Germline V gene sequence: CDR1 LNHNV, CDR2 YYDKDF (reference sequence). Trimming stripped 3 bases from V and 1 base from J, with 12 bases between. Primers: 60 Vbeta forward and 13 Jbeta reverse. Original handling: Counted up in a later analysis, unique TCR beta chains came to 65 million to 100 million, with 9.5 million to 13 million shared. Repertoires were generated with immunoSEQ multiplex PCR, while TCRdb's copy carries only in-frame clones and drops some. That table gives V, J and clone size, and the DNA gave D and trimming. The repertoire holds about 120,000 clones, over 8% seen once, with 2.5% to 3.5% in the top ten.

The source material was PBMCs. V and J are TRBV15 and TRBJ2-2; D is perhaps TRBD1 (6 bases). This TCR was sampled from a young man in good health and CMV-seronegative. The CDR3 coding sequence is TGTGCCACCAGCAGGGGGGCTAGCTGGAACACCGGGGAGCTGTTTTTT. Translating gives CATSRGASWNTGELFF.